This T cell receptor beta chain was sequenced in a study of shared clonotypes between healthy human individuals. Study-wide context: With ages of 18 to 49, the donors were two women and a few men.

With regard to this clone: The antigen remains unidentified.

V lost 10 bases to trimming and J lost 3 bases, with 7 bases between them. This CDR3 comprises 10 residues. Germline loops: CDR1 LNHDA, CDR2 SQIVND (reference sequence). Findings of the study overall: Donor clonotype sharing was expected to depend on sequencing depth. Only blood was sampled; tissue repertoires likely differ. Unshared clonotypes carried lower generation probabilities than those common to all four donors.

Produced via immunoSEQ multiplex PCR; TCRdb's table is partial and in-frame only. The sample holds roughly 1 million clones, 70% to 80% seen once. Sequenced input: memory CD4+ T cells from PBMCs. Noted subset: CD45RA-negative fraction. This TCR came from a man younger than 35 in good health. Some clones in this sample may be carry-over from other donors' samples. The chain joins TRBV19 to TRBJ2-7; D not resolved. The CDR3 sequence is CATTDYEQYF. CDR3 nucleotide sequence: TGTGCCACTACCGACTACGAGCAGTACTTC.